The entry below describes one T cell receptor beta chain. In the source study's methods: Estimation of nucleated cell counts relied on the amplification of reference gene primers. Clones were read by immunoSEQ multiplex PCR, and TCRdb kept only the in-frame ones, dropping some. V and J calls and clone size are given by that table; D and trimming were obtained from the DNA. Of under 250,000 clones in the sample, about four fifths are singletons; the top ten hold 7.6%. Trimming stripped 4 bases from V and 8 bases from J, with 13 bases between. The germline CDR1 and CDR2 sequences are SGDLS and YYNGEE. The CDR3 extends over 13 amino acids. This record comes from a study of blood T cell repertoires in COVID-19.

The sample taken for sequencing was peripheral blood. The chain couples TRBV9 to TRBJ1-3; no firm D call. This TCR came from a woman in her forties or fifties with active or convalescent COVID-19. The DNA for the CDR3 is TGTGCCAGCAGCCCAGGTCAAGCGGACACCATATATTTT. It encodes CASSPGQADTIYF.